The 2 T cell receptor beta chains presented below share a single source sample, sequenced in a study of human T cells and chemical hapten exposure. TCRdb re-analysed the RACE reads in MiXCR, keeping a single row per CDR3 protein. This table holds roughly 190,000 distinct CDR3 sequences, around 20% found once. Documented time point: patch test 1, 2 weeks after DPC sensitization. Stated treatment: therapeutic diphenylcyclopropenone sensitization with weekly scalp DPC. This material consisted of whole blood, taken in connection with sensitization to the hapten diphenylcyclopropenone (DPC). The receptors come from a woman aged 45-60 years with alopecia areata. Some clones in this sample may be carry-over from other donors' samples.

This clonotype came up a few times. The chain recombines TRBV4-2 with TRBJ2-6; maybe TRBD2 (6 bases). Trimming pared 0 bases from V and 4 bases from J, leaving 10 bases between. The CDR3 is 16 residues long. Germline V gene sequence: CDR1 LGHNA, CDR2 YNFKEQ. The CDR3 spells CASSQETGVGANVLTF. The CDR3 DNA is TGTGCCAGCAGCCAAGAAACGGGGGTAGGGGCCAACGTCCTGACTTTC.

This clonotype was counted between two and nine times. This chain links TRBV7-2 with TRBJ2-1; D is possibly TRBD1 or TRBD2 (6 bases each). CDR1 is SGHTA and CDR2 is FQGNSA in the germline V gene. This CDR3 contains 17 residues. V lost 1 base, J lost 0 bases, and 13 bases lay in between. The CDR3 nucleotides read TGTGCCAGCAGCTTAGTCGCGGGACACTCCTCCTACAATGAGCAGTTCTTC. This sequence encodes CASSLVAGHSSYNEQFF.